This T cell receptor beta chain stems from a study of cytomegalovirus exposure and HLA in healthy donors (dated by TCRdb to about 2017). Notes on the research overall: According to an earlier analysis of a few hundred of the donors, 150 million to 200 million T cells yielded over 100 million unique TCR beta sequences and more than 250 Gb of sequence data. The number of typed donors differed by locus: roughly 620-640 for A, B, C, DRB1 and DQB1; 500 to 550 for DQA1; fewer than 610 for DPA1; and 400 to 480 for DPB1. Along with the approximately 700-subject first cohort, a separate validation cohort of 120 different subjects was used. To predict cytomegalovirus infection status, the study combined high-throughput TCR immunosequencing, statistical association of individual TCRs with disease status, and machine learning. Using immunosequencing, the study profiled T cell repertoires from fewer than 700 subjects and related those repertoires to cytomegalovirus serostatus. Approximately 310 gigabases of sequencing data and around 80 million unique TCR sequences made up an early release that covered some 640 HLA-typed donors. Class I and class II HLA loci were covered by the typing at four-digit resolution. A handful of DR-DQ haplotypes were handled as single units for association and clustering because linkage in the cohort was strong. The study was designed to test whether signatures of past pathogen exposure could be identified by cataloging public T cell receptors. Among under 450 genotyped donors of the cohort, an average of roughly 240,000 unique TCR beta nucleotide sequences were sequenced per donor, 15% to 20% of them non-productive. Rather than using new phenotypic data, the later analysis identified candidate immune exposures from TCR beta sequences and from how often those sequences occurred across donors. A later analysis re-examined previously published TCR beta repertoires from more than 650 donors and added high-resolution HLA genotyping to investigate patterns of TCR occurrence. Of the roughly 400 genotyped donors, over 70% fell in the genetic ancestry cluster associated with self-reported Caucasian donors. A later genetic analysis took genome-wide SNP genotypes for about 55% of the 666 donors and used that subset as a discovery cohort. Alongside the repertoire data, information on donor age, sex, ethnicity and CMV serostatus was compiled. All discovery cohort repertoires had been generated on a single sequencing platform. An earlier analysis of roughly 580 of the donors used high-throughput TCR beta sequencing to judge whether each TCR beta V gene segment behaved as functional or pseudogenic.

Broader findings and caveats from the paper: Because HLA typing was unavailable for some donors at each locus, only the typed subset was used in association tests. In this cohort, only TCR beta chains were sequenced, and detectable features were limited by the absence of alpha or paired-chain data. Because counts were too low, roughly 17 rarely observed V segments, including chromosome 9 orphons, were left out of the earlier analysis of about 620 of the donors. Across donors, most TCR sequences were observed very rarely, whereas some public TCRs were present in many individuals. The sequencing pipeline was judged likely to have produced a cluster of highly shared sequence variants as a technical artifact. In a later analysis, most CMV-associated TCR beta chains were found to appear HLA-restricted, with HLA associations seemingly driven largely by CMV exposure. The presence/absence analyses assumed that sequencing depth was roughly uniform across donors, and that assumption may not be true. A further reported finding was that TCR beta sequences accurately predicted the HLA-A and HLA-B alleles for most subjects in the first cohort. A total of 164 TCR beta chains were listed by the study as associated with cytomegalovirus. The authors suggested that the approach could potentially be generalized to other disease states and immunological phenotypes. CMV serostatus was the only immune exposure information available for the cohort. According to a later analysis, parvovirus B19, influenza, CMV and Epstein-Barr virus appeared linked to several top co-occurrence clusters. Because the 87-base-pair reads could not distinguish some IMGT-functional V segments, including TRBV6-2 and TRBV6-3, those segments were excluded. According to a later analysis, TCR association rates differed among HLA loci, with DRB1 alleles showing the most associated TCRs and HLA-C alleles showing the fewest. Assigning TCR associations to individual alleles was difficult when HLA alleles, especially DR and DQ, strongly co-occurred. In a later analysis, HLA-associated TCR beta chains were found to be more clonally expanded and to have lower generation probabilities than equally common non-associated chains. Linkage disequilibrium might explain the correlated functional status among segregating V segments, but an unknown experimental factor could not be ruled out. Three of the identified cytomegalovirus-associated TCR beta chains were confirmed in vitro to be specific for cytomegalovirus antigens. In a later genetic analysis, a missense DCLRE1C variant was associated with V-gene and J-gene trimming of TCR beta chains, and the association was replicated in an independent cohort. In an earlier analysis of approximately 600 of the donors, most TCR beta V segments were observed in productive rearrangements about 87% or about 30% of the time, broadly matching IMGT annotations. The classifier was reported to diagnose cytomegalovirus status with high specificity and sensitivity in both the original and validation cohorts. A later analysis associated 15,000 to 20,000 TCR beta sequences with specific HLA alleles at a false discovery rate of 0.05. In a later genetic analysis, fewer N-insertions in productive TCRs were reported among donors in an Asian-associated ancestry cluster than the roughly 700-donor mean.

The V end loses 4 bases and the J end loses 2 bases, and a stretch of 18 bases separates them. Sequences SGHRS (CDR1) and YFSETQ (CDR2) are obtained from the germline V gene. From the cysteine up to the phenylalanine, the CDR3 has a length of 17 residues. The CDR3 DNA has 51 bases and is translated from base 1. The library was obtained by the immunoSEQ multiplex PCR assay. For the multiplex PCR, a mixture combining 60 forward primers for TCR Vbeta segments and 13 reverse primers for TCR Jbeta segments was used. The CDR3 region of rearranged TCR beta genes was amplified from genomic DNA with a multiplex PCR assay. The amplified TCR beta libraries were sequenced on the Illumina HiSeq System as 87-base-pair reads. Per the authors' processing: A later analysis counted tens of millions of unique TCR beta chains across the 500 to 850 repertoires, and some 11 million of these chains were shared by at least two donors. Raw reads were error-corrected and collapsed into unique sequences with a nearest-neighbor algorithm that merged closely related sequences to remove PCR and sequencing errors. V, D and J gene segments were assigned by aligning CDR3 sequences to IMGT reference sequences. For a sequence to be retained, a match of at least six nucleotides was required to both a V gene segment and a J gene segment. A rearrangement counted as productive if the CDR3 had no stop codons and remained in frame with V and J, and every other rearrangement counted as non-productive. CDR3 was defined by IMGT convention, running from the second conserved V-encoded cysteine to the conserved J-encoded phenylalanine. In an earlier analysis of roughly 610 of the donors, sequences lacking an unambiguous match to a single V gene segment were excluded. An earlier analysis of a few hundred of the donors called V segments functional above 56.7% productive rearrangements and segregating when the between-donor standard deviation exceeded 5%. To diagnose cytomegalovirus status from the catalog of TCR beta chain sequences, a statistical classification framework was built. V and J gene assignment, in a later analysis, came from comparing TCR nucleotide sequences with IMGT/GENE-DB human TR gene sequences. In a later analysis, CDR3 sequences and most-parsimonious VDJ recombination scenarios were assigned using the TCRdist pipeline. A later analysis defined each TCR beta chain by its CDR3 amino acid sequence plus V-gene family, and excluded reads lacking a unique V-gene family. As a way to deal with suspected cross-contamination and a sequencing artifact, a later analysis dropped over 550 nucleotide sequences that were highly shared and had low generation probability. For each public chain, a later analysis derived a clonal expansion index from normalized ranks of inferred template counts within each repertoire. A later analysis computed generation probabilities with a VDJ recombination model fitted to out-of-frame rearrangements, and checked the results against IGoR. In a later analysis, hypergeometric tests were used to score TCR-TCR, TCR-HLA and TCR-CMV co-occurrence, with a repertoire-size bias correction applied to TCR pairs. To estimate false discovery rates, a later analysis permuted the HLA or CMV assignments 20 times. In a later analysis, co-occurring TCRs were grouped using DBSCAN, and TCRdist sequence similarity was added for clustering within HLA-allele-positive subsets. Repertoires with fewer than 30,000 or more than 120,000 public chains were left out of co-occurrence clustering, as were about 5 repertoires with anomalous nucleotide sharing. As stored in TCRdb, this immuneACCESS dataset retains in-frame rearrangements with V and J assigned. A fraction of the clones does not appear; measured against another copy, unresolved V genes explain less than half of the discrepancy, and the remainder lacks a known reason. Clone size and V and J calls were adopted from that table, with D and trimming inferred from the DNA. The sample table lists under 200,000 clones, around 81% of them with a count of one. The top ten clones comprise about 1.9% of the sample.

In total, 666 healthy bone marrow donors made up the cohort. At the time of sampling, all cohort members were nominally healthy, though unrecorded immune exposures were likely present. The donor tested CMV seropositive, placing the donor among the 250 to 300 seropositive members of the cohort. A peripheral blood sample was provided by each donor, and peripheral blood mononuclear cells were used for TCR beta sequencing. The Qiagen DNeasy Blood Extraction Kit was used to extract genomic DNA from the blood cell samples. Worth noting for this clone: The antigen it recognizes is unknown. Within one base of it there is no much larger clone, and no base qualities were kept.

The sequenced sample consisted of PBMCs. Here the chain combines TRBV5-1 and TRBJ2-2; TRBD1 is perhaps the D gene, given 6 matching bases. The source is a woman aged 18 to 35 in good health and CMV-seropositive. The DNA is TGCGCCAGCAGCCCCCGGGACACCGTAGGAAACACCGGGGAGCTGTTTTTT. This sequence encodes CASSPRDTVGNTGELFF. With the portions outside the CDR3 filled from the reference TRBV5-1 and TRBJ2-2 genes, the complete variable region becomes KAGVTQTPRYLIKTRGQQVTLSCSPISGHRSVSWYQQTPGQGLQFLFEYFSETQRNKGNFPGRFSGRQFSNSRSEMNVSTLELGDSALYLCASSPRDTVGNTGELFFGEGSRLTVL.